This T cell receptor (beta chain) was recorded in a study of T cells in Graves' hyperthyroidism and ophthalmopathy (dated by TCRdb to the late 2010s). In the study overall: Peripheral blood was sampled at the time of initial diagnosis, prior to any treatment. In over five Graves' hyperthyroidism patients, the study also compared T-cell repertoires from thyroid tissue with T-cell repertoires from blood. Whether ophthalmopathy could be predicted prospectively was tested in an independent validation cohort made up of 18 to 20 hyperthyroidism patients plus 17 patients who later progressed to ophthalmopathy. The 100 discovery patients were randomly split 7:3 into training and test sets. After blood sampling, hyperthyroidism patients were treated with methimazole at a starting dose of 30 mg daily, and ophthalmopathy patients were treated with high-dose intravenous methylprednisolone. To identify distinguishing TCR V-J signatures, a discovery cohort of some 100 patients was used, comprising 40 to 45 with Graves' ophthalmopathy and some 60 with stable Graves' hyperthyroidism. The paper describes TCR Vbeta CDR3 sequencing of 135 peripheral blood samples, made up of 43 ophthalmopathy patients, some 76 hyperthyroidism patients and 17 progressor patients.

Ophthalmopathy patients had moderately to severely active disease, with a Clinical Activity Score of 3 or more, a NOSPECS grade of 4 or more, and a disease duration of less than 3 months. Any patient with an uncontrolled infection, another autoimmune disease, pregnancy or lactation was excluded. Diagnoses were established on the basis of clinical symptoms, serum thyroxine and TRAb, thyroid ultrasound, and orbital computed tomography. Ficoll-Paque density gradient centrifugation was used to isolate PBMCs from approximately 10 ml of fresh peripheral blood. Total RNA was extracted using Trizol reagent, and RNA quality was assessed on an Agilent 2100 Bioanalyzer. Worth noting for this clonotype: It lacks a known antigen. One end of the junction does not line up with germline, which may come from a read error.

The TCR beta CDR3 regions were amplified from the RNA transcripts. A first-round RT-PCR of the TCR CDR3 used the HTBI primer set with the Qiagen OneStep RT-PCR kit. Libraries were constructed in a second round of multiplex PCR, after which size selection and purification were performed. Paired-end sequencing of the libraries was performed with 100 bp reads on an Illumina HiSeq2000. The original methods were these. SOAPnuke was used to process the raw data, throwing out any read that contained adapters or uncalled bases, had a mean Phred below 15, or lacked an exact constant-primer or identifier match. High-quality paired reads were merged using COPE v1.2.5, and each unique nucleotide sequence was defined as a clonotype. Clonotypes were aligned to IMGT TRBV, TRBD and TRBJ reference segments using MiTCR v1.1. The analysis was restricted to V-J combinations with a frequency above 0.0001, which together covered 99% to 99.2% of the repertoires. The TCS score was defined as F50 (clonal expansion) divided by E x V (chaos), with BLOSUM62-based TCRdist calculated between CDR3 peptides within each V-J. Welch's t-statistics and random forest reduced roughly 540 V-J features to 13, which were used in a naive Bayes classifier (R e1071). Clones were called with MiXCR by TCRdb after fastp trimmed the public reads at Q25, and only in-frame beta chains were retained. Here each entry gathers all rows of one CDR3 protein and keeps the most common genes and DNA. V and J calls and clone size were set by TCRdb, not the authors. The sample table lists about 520,000 distinct CDR3 sequences, about 24% of them with a count of one. Together, the top ten hold about 11% of the sample.

The investigation overall reported the following: Most expanded thyroid clonotypes (frequency above 0.001) were also found in blood, which suggests that blood repertoires may mirror thyroid immune responses. A 13 V-J signature model separated ophthalmopathy from stable hyperthyroidism, with roughly 88% sensitivity and 81.08% specificity in cross-validation and 80%/75% in testing. No statistical method was used to fix the sample size in advance, and group allocation was not hidden from the investigators. In validation, the model predicted progression to ophthalmopathy a median of roughly six months before onset, with approximately 68% sensitivity and 72.22% specificity.

The germline V gene specifies SGHTA as CDR1 and FQGNSA as CDR2. The CDR3 sequence holds 14 residues, the cysteine and phenylalanine included. Of the read, only the CDR3 DNA is kept; its 42 bases are in frame from base 1. This clonotype was obtained from a woman aged 25-40 years with Graves' ophthalmopathy. The chain joins TRBV7-2 to TRBJ1-5, with no D gene named confidently. Material for sequencing was blood. In nucleotide form, the sequence is TGTGCCAGCAGCTTAGACGGAAGCAGTCAGCCCCAGCATTTT. The encoded protein is CASSLDGSSQPQHF.